This entry is about one T cell receptor beta chain. These data come from a study of shared T cell receptors in the human thymus. The repertoire was sequenced with immunoSEQ multiplex PCR; TCRdb's copy has only in-frame clones and lacks some. The sample has approximately 580,000 clones; 78% are singletons. The CDR3 contains 20 residues. Trimming removed 2 bases from V and 0 bases from J, with 23 bases in between. From germline, CDR1 is KGHSH and CDR2 LQKENI. The same data also contributed to another study, on human thymus T cells. As that study records: Donation was from healthy Finnish infants who were having corrective surgery that addressed congenital heart defects. Obtained as resections during corrective heart surgery, the thymus tissue was then studied. Thymic and blood repertoires appeared to display a bias in their usage of V and J genes. Related research examined unrelated individuals and reported that their thymic repertoires overlapped highly.

The chain has TRBV18 and TRBJ2-1, with D tentatively TRBD2 (6 bases). The sample comprised thymocytes. This sequence was found in a boy under two years old with a congenital heart defect. The CDR3, as DNA: TGTGCCAGCTCACCAGGGGCGGGGACTGCTGCATCGAGCTCCTACAATGAGCAGTTCTTC. The encoded protein is CASSPGAGTAASSSYNEQFF.